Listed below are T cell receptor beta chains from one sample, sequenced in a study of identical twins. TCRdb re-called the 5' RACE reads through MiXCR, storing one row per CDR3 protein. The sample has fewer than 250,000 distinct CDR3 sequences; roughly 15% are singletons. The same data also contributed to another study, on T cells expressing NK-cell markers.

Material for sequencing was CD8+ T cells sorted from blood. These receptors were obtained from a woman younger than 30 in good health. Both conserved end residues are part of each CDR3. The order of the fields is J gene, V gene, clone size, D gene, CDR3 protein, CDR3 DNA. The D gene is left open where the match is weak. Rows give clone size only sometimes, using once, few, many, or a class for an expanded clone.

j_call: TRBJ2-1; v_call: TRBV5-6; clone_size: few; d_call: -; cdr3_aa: CASSLSSGGEQFF; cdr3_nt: TGTGCCAGCAGCTTGTCATCTGGTGGTGAGCAGTTCTTC
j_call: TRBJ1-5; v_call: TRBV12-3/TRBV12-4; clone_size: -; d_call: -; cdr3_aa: CASSSTDLYSNQPQHF; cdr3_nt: TGTGCCAGCAGTTCTACAGATTTGTATAGCAATCAGCCCCAGCATTTT
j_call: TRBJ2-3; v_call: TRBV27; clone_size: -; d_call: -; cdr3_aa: CASSFHSTDTQYF; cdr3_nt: TGTGCCAGCAGTTTTCATAGCACAGATACGCAGTATTTT
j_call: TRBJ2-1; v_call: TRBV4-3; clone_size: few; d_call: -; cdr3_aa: CASSPGSYSYNEQFF; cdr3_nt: TGCGCCAGCAGCCCCGGGTCCTACTCCTACAATGAGCAGTTCTTC
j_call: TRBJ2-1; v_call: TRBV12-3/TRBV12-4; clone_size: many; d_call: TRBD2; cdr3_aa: CASSFPSGGHYNEQFF; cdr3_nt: TGTGCCAGCAGTTTCCCTAGCGGGGGCCACTACAATGAGCAGTTCTTC
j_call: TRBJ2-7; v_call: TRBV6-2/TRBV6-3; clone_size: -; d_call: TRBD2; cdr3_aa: CASSGLAGAVHEQYF; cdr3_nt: TGTGCCAGCAGTGGACTAGCGGGAGCGGTCCACGAGCAGTACTTC
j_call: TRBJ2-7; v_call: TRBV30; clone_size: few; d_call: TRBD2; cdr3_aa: CAWRAGDGYEQYF; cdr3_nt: TGTGCCTGGAGAGCGGGAGATGGGTACGAGCAGTACTTC
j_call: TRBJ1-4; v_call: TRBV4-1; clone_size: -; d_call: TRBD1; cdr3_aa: CASSQALQGAQMELFF; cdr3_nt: TGCGCCAGCAGCCAAGCCTTACAGGGGGCCCAGATGGAACTGTTTTTT
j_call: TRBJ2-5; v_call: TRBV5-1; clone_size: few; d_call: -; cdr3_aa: CARKKVQETQYF; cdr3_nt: TGCGCCAGAAAGAAGGTCCAAGAGACCCAGTACTTC
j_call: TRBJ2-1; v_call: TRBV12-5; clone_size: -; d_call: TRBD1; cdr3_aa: CASVRFETGVHEQFF; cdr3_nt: TGTGCTAGTGTTAGATTTGAGACAGGGGTCCATGAGCAGTTCTTC
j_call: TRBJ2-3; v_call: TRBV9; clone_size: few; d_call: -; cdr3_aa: CASSVDGASTDTQYF; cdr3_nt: TGTGCCAGCAGCGTAGACGGCGCCAGCACAGATACGCAGTATTTT
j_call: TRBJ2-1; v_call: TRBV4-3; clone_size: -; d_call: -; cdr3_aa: CASSQEDWNNEQFF; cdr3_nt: TGCGCCAGCAGCCAGGAGGACTGGAACAATGAGCAGTTCTTC
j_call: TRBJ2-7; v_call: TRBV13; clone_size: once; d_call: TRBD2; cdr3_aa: CASSLEAGSDYEQYF; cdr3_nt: TGTGCCAGCAGCTTAGAAGCGGGGTCCGATTACGAGCAGTACTTC
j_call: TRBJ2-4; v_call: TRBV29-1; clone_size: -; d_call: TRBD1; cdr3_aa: CSAGTGNIQYF; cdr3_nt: TGCAGCGCAGGGACAGGGAACATTCAGTACTTC
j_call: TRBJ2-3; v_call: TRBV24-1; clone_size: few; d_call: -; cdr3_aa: CATSDGGDTQYF; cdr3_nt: TGTGCCACCAGTGATGGGGGGGATACGCAGTATTTT
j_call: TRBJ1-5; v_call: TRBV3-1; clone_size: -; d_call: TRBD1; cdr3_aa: CASSHLPGTGNQPQHF; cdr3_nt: TGTGCCAGCAGCCACCTCCCTGGGACAGGCAATCAGCCCCAGCATTTT
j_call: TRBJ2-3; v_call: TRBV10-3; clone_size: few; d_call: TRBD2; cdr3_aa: CAISEFGTSGRTPDTDTQYF; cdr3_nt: TGTGCCATCAGTGAGTTCGGGACTAGCGGGAGGACTCCTGACACAGATACGCAGTATTTT
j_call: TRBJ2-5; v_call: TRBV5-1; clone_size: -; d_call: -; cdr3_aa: CASRHSGGGQETQYF; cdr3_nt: TGCGCCAGCAGACACTCGGGGGGCGGGCAGGAGACCCAGTACTTC
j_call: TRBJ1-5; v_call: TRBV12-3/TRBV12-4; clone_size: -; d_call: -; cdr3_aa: CASSPREDFNQPQHF; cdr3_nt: TGTGCCAGCAGCCCTAGGGAGGACTTCAATCAGCCCCAGCATTTT
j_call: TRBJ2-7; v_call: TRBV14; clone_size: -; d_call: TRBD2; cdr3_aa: CASSAGGGYEQYF; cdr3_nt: TGTGCCAGCAGCGCCGGGGGGGGATACGAGCAGTACTTC
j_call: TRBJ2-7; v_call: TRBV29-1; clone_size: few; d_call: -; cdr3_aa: CSALPLGEVREQYF; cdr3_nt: TGCAGCGCGCTCCCTTTAGGGGAAGTTCGGGAGCAGTACTTC
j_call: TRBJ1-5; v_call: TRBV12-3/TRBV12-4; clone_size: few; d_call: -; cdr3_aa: CASSFTSNQPQHF; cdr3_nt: TGTGCCAGCAGTTTCACTAGCAATCAGCCCCAGCATTTT
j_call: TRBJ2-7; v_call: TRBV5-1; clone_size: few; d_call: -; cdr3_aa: CASSFLGTPLRQYF; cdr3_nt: TGCGCCAGCAGCTTCCTAGGTACCCCCCTTAGGCAGTACTTC
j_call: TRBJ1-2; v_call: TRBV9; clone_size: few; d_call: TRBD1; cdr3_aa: CASSGSGTVNYGYTF; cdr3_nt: TGTGCCAGCAGCGGCTCCGGGACAGTTAACTATGGCTACACCTTC
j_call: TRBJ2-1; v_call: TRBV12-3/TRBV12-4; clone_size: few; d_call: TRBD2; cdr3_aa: CASSPPGGPYNEQFF; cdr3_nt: TGTGCCAGCAGCCCCCCGGGGGGTCCCTACAATGAGCAGTTCTTC
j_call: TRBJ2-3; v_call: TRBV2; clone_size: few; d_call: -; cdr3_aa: CASSDGASDTQYF; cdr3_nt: TGTGCCAGCAGTGACGGGGCATCAGATACGCAGTATTTT
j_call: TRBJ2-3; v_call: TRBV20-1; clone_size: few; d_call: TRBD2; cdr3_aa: CSARDPGTSGTDTQYF; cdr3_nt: TGCAGTGCTAGAGACCCCGGGACTAGCGGCACAGATACGCAGTATTTT
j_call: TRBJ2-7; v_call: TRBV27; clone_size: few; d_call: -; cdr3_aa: CASSWGAGTYEQYF; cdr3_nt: TGTGCCAGCAGTTGGGGTGCAGGAACCTACGAGCAGTACTTC
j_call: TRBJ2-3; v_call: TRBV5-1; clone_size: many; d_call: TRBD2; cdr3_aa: CASSLVLGLAGEDAQYF; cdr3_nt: TGCGCCAGCAGCTTGGTTCTGGGACTAGCGGGAGAGGACGCGCAGTATTTT
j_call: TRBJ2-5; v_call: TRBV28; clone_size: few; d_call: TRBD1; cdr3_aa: CASSPRDRLRETQYF; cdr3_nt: TGTGCCAGCAGTCCCCGGGACAGACTTAGAGAGACCCAGTACTTC
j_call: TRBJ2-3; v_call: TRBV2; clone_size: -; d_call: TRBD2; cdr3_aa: CASSVTGGPTDTQYF; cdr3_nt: TGTGCCAGCAGTGTAACGGGGGGGCCGACAGATACGCAGTATTTT
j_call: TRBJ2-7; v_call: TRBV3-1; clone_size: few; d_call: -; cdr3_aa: CASSQEVPSYPVEQYF; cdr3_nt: TGTGCCAGCAGCCAAGAGGTCCCAAGTTACCCTGTCGAGCAGTACTTC
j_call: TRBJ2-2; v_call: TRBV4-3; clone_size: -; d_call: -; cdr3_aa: CASSQERRGMNTGELFF; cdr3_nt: TGCGCCAGCAGCCAAGAAAGACGTGGGATGAACACCGGGGAGCTGTTTTTT
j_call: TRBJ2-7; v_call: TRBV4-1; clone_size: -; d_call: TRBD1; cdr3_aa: CASSQAPGTVPEALYEQYF; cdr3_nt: TGCGCCAGCAGCCAAGCCCCCGGGACAGTCCCGGAAGCTCTCTACGAGCAGTACTTC
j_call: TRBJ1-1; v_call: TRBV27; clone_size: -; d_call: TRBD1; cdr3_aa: CASVDRGGWGEAFF; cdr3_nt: TGTGCCAGCGTAGACAGGGGTGGGTGGGGTGAAGCTTTCTTT
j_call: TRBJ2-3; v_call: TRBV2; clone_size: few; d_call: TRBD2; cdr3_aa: CASGVTSADYTDTQYF; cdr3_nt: TGTGCCAGCGGGGTCACTAGCGCGGACTACACAGATACGCAGTATTTT
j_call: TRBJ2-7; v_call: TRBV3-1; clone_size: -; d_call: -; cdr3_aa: CASSHGGAGYEQYF; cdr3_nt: TGTGCCAGCAGCCATGGGGGTGCAGGTTACGAGCAGTACTTC
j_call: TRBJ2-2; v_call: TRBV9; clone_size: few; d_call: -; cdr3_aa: CASSVWSSNTGELFF; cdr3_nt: TGTGCCAGCAGCGTCTGGAGCTCGAACACCGGGGAGCTGTTTTTT